This passage covers 9 T cell receptor beta chains from one sample sequenced in a study of regulatory T cells in long-lasting Graves disease. Assembly of TCR beta libraries relied on iRepertoire HTBI primers together with Arm-PCR of CDR3 regions. TCRdb recomputed calls from the multiplex PCR reads with MiXCR, one row per CDR3 protein. The data show 440,000 or so distinct CDR3 sequences, under 15% seen once. As to time point: newly diagnosed GD, antithyroid drugs for less than 3 months. After RNA was extracted from PBMCs, the TCR library was made from it. The data were also submitted as part of a second study, on T cells in Graves' hyperthyroidism and ophthalmopathy.

The starting material was peripheral blood mononuclear cells (PBMCs), obtained at new diagnosis, from a patient treated with antithyroid drugs. All receptors derive from a woman in her 30s with Graves disease.

CDR3 in amino acids: CATSGDSPTGELFF. Here the CDR3 DNA reads TGTGCCACCAGTGGGGACAGTCCTACCGGGGAGCTGTTTTTT. The chain combines TRBV24-1 with TRBJ2-2; 7 nucleotides match TRBD1. J lost 5 bases, V lost 5 bases, and 4 bases had no gene match. The length of the CDR3 is 14 residues. Germline V gives CDR1 KGHDR, CDR2 SFDVKD.

This clonotype was observed at least ten times. The chain uses TRBV12-3 or TRBV12-4 and TRBJ2-7; 10 bases align to TRBD1. CDR3 size: 15 residues. The trim removed 6 bases at V and 0 bases at J, leaving 5 bases unmatched. The CDR3 coding sequence is TGTGCCAGCAGCCCATGGACAGGGGGCTCCTACGAGCAGTACTTC. Protein: CASSPWTGGSYEQYF.

The chain joins TRBV6-5 to TRBJ1-6, with a tentative D call TRBD1 (6 bases). Trimming pared 2 bases from V and 9 bases from J, leaving 11 bases between. CDR3 length: 14 amino acids. CDR1 is MNHEY and CDR2 is SVGAGI in the germline V gene. The CDR3 is CASSYDRSSSPLHF. As DNA, the CDR3 is TGTGCCAGCAGTTACGACAGGTCCAGTTCACCCCTCCACTTT.

A few counts support this clonotype. The V gene is TRBV6-1, the J gene TRBJ2-3; no clear D. V dropped 5 bases and J dropped 2 bases, with 8 bases sitting between them. Germline CDR1 and CDR2: MNHNS and SASEGT. This CDR3 is built from 13 residues. The CDR3 region is CASSPRITDTQYF. In DNA form, the CDR3 reads TGTGCCAGCAGTCCCCGAATCACAGATACGCAGTATTTT.

The sample holds many counts of this clonotype. This chain connects TRBV7-3 to TRBJ2-1; tentative D call: TRBD2 (5 bases). Per germline, CDR1 SGHTA and CDR2 FQGTGA. The CDR3 runs to 15 residues. Trimming cost V 2 bases and J 6 bases, with 14 bases left between them. CDR3 nucleotide sequence: TGTGCCAGCAGCTTAGAACTAGGAGTCGGCAATGAGCAGTTCTTC. Residues: CASSLELGVGNEQFF.

Comment on this clonotype: The junction does not match germline at one end; this may be a read error. This rearrangement joins TRBV11-3 to TRBJ2-1; TRBD2 aligns across 11 bases. In germline, CDR1 is SGHNT, CDR2 YENEEA. CDR3 size: 15 residues. CDR3 DNA: TGCGCCAGCAGCTTACCGACTAGCGGGACCAATGAGCAGTTCTTC. This translates into CASSLPTSGTNEQFF.

This clonotype was detected many times. V gene TRBV3-1 combines with J gene TRBJ1-2, with D perhaps matching TRBD1 (6 bases). The CDR3 extends over 15 amino acids. With 2 bases removed from V and 2 bases from J, the gap between germline ends came to 12 bases. CDR1 is LGHDT, CDR2 YNNKEL, per germline (reference sequence). CDR3 sequence: CASSQKGGENYGYTF. The CDR3 DNA reads TGTGCCAGCAGCCAAAAGGGGGGGGAGAACTATGGCTACACCTTC.

The gene calls are TRBV4-1 and TRBJ1-2; D is ambiguous. The CDR3 covers 13 residues. Germline-derived CDR1 and CDR2 are MGHRA and YSYEKL. V was pared by 7 bases and J by 5 bases, with 14 bases between. The CDR3 reads CASNPGYGYGYTF. The CDR3 DNA reads TGCGCCAGCAACCCAGGTTACGGGTATGGCTACACCTTC.

This chain joins TRBV24-1 and TRBJ2-1; 8 bases agree with TRBD2. The germline V gene has CDR1 KGHDR and CDR2 SFDVKD. J was trimmed by 3 bases and V by 3 bases; bases with no gene match: 6. CDR3 size: 16 residues. The CDR3 coding sequence is TGTGCCACCAGTGATCCCGGGCGGGAGGTCTACAATGAGCAGTTCTTC. It specifies CATSDPGREVYNEQFF.